This T cell receptor (beta chain) was sequenced for a study of patients with pleural tuberculosis. This clonotype was seen at least ten times. TCRdb re-called the reads with MiXCR, one entry per CDR3 protein. The table records under 55,000 distinct CDR3 sequences, about 6.8% of them present only once. There are 14 residues in the CDR3. Germline V gene data show CDR1 as SGHAT and CDR2 as FQNNGV. With 0 bases removed from V and 4 bases from J, the gap between germline ends came to 9 bases. This clonotype originated in a human donor with pleural tuberculosis. The chain joins TRBV11-2 to TRBJ2-5, with D uncertain. The CDR3 spells CASSLEGLPETQYF. CDR3 in DNA: TGTGCCAGCAGCTTAGAAGGCCTCCCAGAGACCCAGTACTTC. The whole variable domain, filled in from reference TRBV11-2 and TRBJ2-5, reads EAGVAQSPRYKIIEKRQSVAFWCNPISGHATLYWYQQILGQGPKLLIQFQNNGVVDDSQLPKDRFSAERLKGVDSTLKIQPAKLEDSAVYLCASSLEGLPETQYFGPGTRLLVL.